A single sample is the source of the 8 T cell receptor beta chains below, sequenced in a study of post-analysis software for immune sequencing data. Study results and caveats: In patients, about five TRBV segments were more frequent than in controls, with TRBV5-6, TRBV5-1 and TRBV20-1 among them.

Their antigens are not known. Libraries were made from TCR beta cDNA, and they carried unique molecular identifiers. Via MiXCR, TCRdb re-called the PCR reads, giving one row per CDR3 protein. The table records about 810,000 distinct CDR3 sequences, about 50% of them present only once. The source material was blood. Source of these receptors: a girl between 5 and 17 years old with multiple sclerosis.

This clonotype was picked up one time. This chain joins TRBV7-9 and TRBJ2-3; D is possibly TRBD2 (6 bases). Germline V gives CDR1 SEHNR, CDR2 FQNEAQ (reference sequence). The CDR3 contains 12 residues. Trimming removed 8 bases from V and 7 bases from J, with 13 bases in between. Written as DNA, the CDR3 is TGTGCCAGCCGGAGCGGGTTCCATACGCAGTATTTT. It codes for CASRSGFHTQYF.

The chain is built from TRBV15 and TRBJ2-1, with a weak D call TRBD1 (5 bases). Per the germline V gene, CDR1 is LNHNV and CDR2 is YYDKDF (reference sequence). The germline V and J ends were trimmed by 5 bases and 2 bases, with 10 bases remaining between them. This CDR3 is built from 14 residues. As DNA, the CDR3 is TGTGCCACCAGCCTACGACAGACCTACAATGAGCAGTTCTTC. This sequence encodes CATSLRQTYNEQFF.

This sequence joins TRBV20-1 and TRBJ2-5; D might be TRBD2 (6 bases). The CDR3 consists of 15 residues. V was pared by 3 bases and J by 11 bases, with 25 bases between. Germline CDR1 reads DFQATT; CDR2 reads SNEGSKA (reference sequence). The DNA for the CDR3 is TGCAGTGCTAGGGTCGGGGGTGAGGCGCTACGAGAGCAGTACTTC. As protein: CSARVGGEALREQYF.

The chain uses TRBV11-2 and TRBJ2-7, with 13 positions matching TRBD2. Trimming at V came to 3 bases and at J to 6 bases, leaving 8 bases not matched to a gene. CDR1 and CDR2 (germline): SGHAT, FQNNGV. The CDR3 consists of 16 residues. The CDR3 spells CASSFGLAGVPGEQYF. Here the CDR3 DNA reads TGTGCCAGCAGCTTCGGACTAGCGGGAGTTCCTGGCGAGCAGTACTTC.

The CDR3 bases are TGTGCCAGCAGCTCATCTAGCGGGAGACACGAGCAGTACTTC. Protein sequence: CASSSSSGRHEQYF. V and J are TRBV7-9 and TRBJ2-7; TRBD2 agrees at 10 bases. CDR1 is SEHNR and CDR2 is FQNEAQ in the germline V gene (reference sequence). The CDR3 covers 14 residues. Trimming removed 4 bases from V and 5 bases from J; junction bases left unmatched: 5.

CDR3 sequence reads: CTSSFSGGRTHEQYF. The CDR3 DNA follows: TGTACCAGCAGCTTTTCGGGGGGGAGGACCCACGAGCAGTACTTC. The chain recombines TRBV7-2 with TRBJ2-7, with TRBD2 identical over 8 bases. V gave up 3 bases and J gave up 5 bases; unmatched junction bases: 9. The CDR3 consists of 15 residues. Germline-derived CDR1 and CDR2 are SGHTA and FQGNSA.

This clonotype turned up a few times. This chain uses TRBV20-1 with TRBJ2-1; the match to TRBD1 covers 9 bases. The germline V gene has CDR1 DFQATT and CDR2 SNEGSKA (reference sequence). This CDR3 region has 14 residues. V lost 1 base and J lost 8; bases outside the gene matches: 6. The CDR3 reads CSARGTGEHDEQFF. Written as DNA, the CDR3 is TGCAGTGCTAGAGGGACAGGGGAACACGATGAGCAGTTCTTC.

This clonotype was detected only a few times. CDR3 amino acids: CSAPRGKETQYF. The CDR3, as DNA: TGCAGTGCCCCCAGGGGGAAAGAGACCCAGTACTTC. This rearrangement joins TRBV20-1 to TRBJ2-5; 7 bases are shared with TRBD1. The CDR3 has 12 residues. The germline CDR1 and CDR2 sequences are DFQATT and SNEGSKA (reference sequence). V lost 6 bases, J lost 3 bases, and 4 bases stayed unmatched.